This T cell receptor (beta chain) was sequenced for a study of T cells after yellow fever vaccination. Germline-derived CDR1 and CDR2 are SGDLS and YYNGEE. The CDR3 loop spans 14 amino acids. V was trimmed by 3 bases and J by 1 base, leaving 10 bases between them. MiXCR was run by TCRdb on the 5' RACE reads, yielding one entry per CDR3 protein. The data show some 250,000 distinct CDR3 sequences, about 3.5% seen once. In its sample, this clonotype was seen many times. This sample comprised PBMCs, obtained 15 days after the yellow fever booster vaccination. The clonotype was recovered from a man in his late teens or twenties who received the YFV17D yellow fever vaccine. The chain links TRBV9 to TRBJ2-5; weak D call: TRBD2 (6 bases). The CDR3 region is CASSDSGVQETQYF. In DNA, the CDR3 is TGTGCCAGCAGCGATTCGGGGGTCCAAGAGACCCAGTACTTC.